This note documents a single T cell receptor (beta chain) sequence. The sample originates from a study of blood T cell repertoires in COVID-19. In the study overall: PBMCs, B-cell-depleted T cells, or T cells were the source of the cDNA or gDNA that made up the material.

Assay used: immunoSEQ multiplex PCR; TCRdb lists only in-frame clones, some missing. The repertoire includes roughly 200,000 clones, roughly 90% of them detected once, and approximately 4.3% sits in the top ten. Trimming shortened V by 4 bases and J by 1 base, and 10 bases separated the two germline ends. The CDR3 loop spans 15 amino acids. Germline CDR1 is MNHEY and CDR2 is SVGAGI. The receptor was isolated from a woman aged 25 to 39 with acute COVID-19. The chain carries TRBV6-5 and TRBJ2-2; D perhaps matches TRBD2 (6 bases). Sequences were obtained from PBMCs or T cells enriched from blood (not recorded which). CDR3 nucleotides: TGTGCCAGCAGTTGGGACTCGTTGAACACCGGGGAGCTGTTTTTT. Its protein product is CASSWDSLNTGELFF.